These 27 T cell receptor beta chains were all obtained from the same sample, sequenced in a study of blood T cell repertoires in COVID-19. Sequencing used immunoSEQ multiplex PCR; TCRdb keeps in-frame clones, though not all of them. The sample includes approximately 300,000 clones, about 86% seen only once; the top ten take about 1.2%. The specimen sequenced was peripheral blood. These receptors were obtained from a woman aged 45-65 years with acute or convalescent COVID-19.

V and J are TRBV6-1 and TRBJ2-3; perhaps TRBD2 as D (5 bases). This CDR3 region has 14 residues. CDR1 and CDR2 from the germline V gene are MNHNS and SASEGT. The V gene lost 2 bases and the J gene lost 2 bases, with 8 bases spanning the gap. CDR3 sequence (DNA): TGTGCCAGCAGTGAAAGAGGGATCACAGATACGCAGTATTTT. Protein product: CASSERGITDTQYF.

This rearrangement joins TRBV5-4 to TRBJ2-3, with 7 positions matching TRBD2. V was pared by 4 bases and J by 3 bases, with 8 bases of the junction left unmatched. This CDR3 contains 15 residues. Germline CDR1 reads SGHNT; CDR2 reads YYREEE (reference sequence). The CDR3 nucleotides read TGTGCCAGCAGCCGTTCGGGGGGAGAGACAGATACGCAGTATTTT. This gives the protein CASSRSGGETDTQYF.

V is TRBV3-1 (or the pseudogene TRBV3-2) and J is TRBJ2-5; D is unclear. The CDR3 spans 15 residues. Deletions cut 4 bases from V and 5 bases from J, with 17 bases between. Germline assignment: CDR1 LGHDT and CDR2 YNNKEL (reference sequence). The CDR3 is CASSRSDTPAETQYF. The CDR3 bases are TGTGCCAGCAGCCGATCTGATACACCCGCCGAGACCCAGTACTTC.

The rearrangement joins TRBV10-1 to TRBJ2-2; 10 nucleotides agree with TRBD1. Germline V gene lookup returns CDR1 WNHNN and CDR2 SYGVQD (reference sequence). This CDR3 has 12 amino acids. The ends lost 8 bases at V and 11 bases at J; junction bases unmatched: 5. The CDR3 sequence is CASATGGGELFF. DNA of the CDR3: TGCGCCAGCGCGACAGGGGGCGGTGAGCTGTTTTTT.

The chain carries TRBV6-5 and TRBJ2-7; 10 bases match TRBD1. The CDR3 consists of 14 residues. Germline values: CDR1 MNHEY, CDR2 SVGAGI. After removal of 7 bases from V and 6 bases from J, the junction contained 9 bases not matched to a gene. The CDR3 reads CASNWDRGGGEQYV. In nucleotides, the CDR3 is TGTGCCAGCAACTGGGACAGGGGAGGAGGCGAGCAGTACGTC.

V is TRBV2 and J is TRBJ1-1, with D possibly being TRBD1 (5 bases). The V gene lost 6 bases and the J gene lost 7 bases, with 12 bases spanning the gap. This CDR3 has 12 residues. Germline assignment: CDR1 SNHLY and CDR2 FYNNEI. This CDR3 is CASRRGQVEAFF. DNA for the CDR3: TGTGCCAGCAGACGAGGACAAGTTGAAGCTTTCTTT.

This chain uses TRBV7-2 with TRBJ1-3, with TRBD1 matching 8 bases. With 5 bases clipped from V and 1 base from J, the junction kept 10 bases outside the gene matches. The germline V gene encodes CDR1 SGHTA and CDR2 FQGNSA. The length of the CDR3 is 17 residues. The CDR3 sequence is CASSRSPGQASGNTIYF. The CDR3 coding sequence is TGTGCCAGCAGCCGGAGCCCGGGACAGGCTTCTGGAAACACCATATATTTT.

The CDR3 coding sequence is TGTGCCAGCAGCGCCGGACAGTCTGACTCTGGAAACACCATATATTTT. Translation gives CASSAGQSDSGNTIYF. The chain carries TRBV9 and TRBJ1-3; D might be TRBD1 (6 bases). Trimming pared 3 bases from V and 0 bases from J, leaving 13 bases between. CDR3 size: 16 residues. The germline CDR1 and CDR2 sequences are SGDLS and YYNGEE.

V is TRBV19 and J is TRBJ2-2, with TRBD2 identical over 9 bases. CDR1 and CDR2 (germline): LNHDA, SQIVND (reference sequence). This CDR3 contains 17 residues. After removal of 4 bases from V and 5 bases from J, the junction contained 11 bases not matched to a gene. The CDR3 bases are TGTGCCAGTAGTAACCGCACCCTAGCGGGACTTACCGGGGAGCTGTTTTTT. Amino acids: CASSNRTLAGLTGELFF. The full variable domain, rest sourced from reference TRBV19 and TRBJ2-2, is DGGITQSPKYLFRKEGQNVTLSCEQNLNHDAMYWYRQDPGQGLRLIYYSQIVNDFQKGDIAEGYSVSREKKESFPLTVTSAQKNPTAFYLCASSNRTLAGLTGELFFGEGSRLTVL.

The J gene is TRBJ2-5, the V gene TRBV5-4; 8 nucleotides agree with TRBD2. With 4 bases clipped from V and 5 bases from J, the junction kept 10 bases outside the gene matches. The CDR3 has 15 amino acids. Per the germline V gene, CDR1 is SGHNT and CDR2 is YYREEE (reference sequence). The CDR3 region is CASSRRTSPPETQYF. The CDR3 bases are TGTGCCAGCAGCAGGCGGACTAGCCCCCCCGAGACCCAGTACTTC. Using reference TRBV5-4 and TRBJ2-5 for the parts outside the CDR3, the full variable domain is ETGVTQSPTHLIKTRGQQVTLRCSSQSGHNTVSWYQQALGQGPQFIFQYYREEENGRGNFPPRFSGLQFPNYSSELNVNALELDDSALYLCASSRRTSPPETQYFGPGTRLLVL.

The DNA for the CDR3 is TGTGCCAGCACAACGACAGTCAATCAGCCCCAGCATTTT. Residues: CASTTTVNQPQHF. This chain uses TRBV12-3 or TRBV12-4 with TRBJ1-5; the D gene is possibly TRBD1 (5 bases). V lost 7 bases, J lost 3 bases, and 10 bases lay in between. The CDR3 has 13 residues.

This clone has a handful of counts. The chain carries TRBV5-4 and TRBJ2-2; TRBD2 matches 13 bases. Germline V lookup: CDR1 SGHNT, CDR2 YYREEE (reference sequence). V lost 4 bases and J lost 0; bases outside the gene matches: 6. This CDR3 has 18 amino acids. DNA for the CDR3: TGTGCCAGCAGCACGGGACTAGCGGGACCCGCGAACACCGGGGAGCTGTTTTTT. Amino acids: CASSTGLAGPANTGELFF.

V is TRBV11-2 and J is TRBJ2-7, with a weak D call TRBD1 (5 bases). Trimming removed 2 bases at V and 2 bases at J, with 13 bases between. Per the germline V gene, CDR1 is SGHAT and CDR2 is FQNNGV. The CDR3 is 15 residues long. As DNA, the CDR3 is TGTGCCAGCAGCTTATCTCTTCTGGACACCTACGAGCAGTACGTC. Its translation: CASSLSLLDTYEQYV.

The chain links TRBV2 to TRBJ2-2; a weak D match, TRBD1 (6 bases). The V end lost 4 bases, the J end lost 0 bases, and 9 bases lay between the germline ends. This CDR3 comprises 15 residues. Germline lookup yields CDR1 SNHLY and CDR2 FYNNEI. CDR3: CASSVQGTNTGELFF. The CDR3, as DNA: TGTGCCAGCAGTGTACAGGGTACGAACACCGGGGAGCTGTTTTTT.

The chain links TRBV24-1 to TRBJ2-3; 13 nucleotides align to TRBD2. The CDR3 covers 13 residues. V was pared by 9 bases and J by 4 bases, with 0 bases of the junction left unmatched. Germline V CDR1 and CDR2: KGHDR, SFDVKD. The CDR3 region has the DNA TGTGCCACCGGACTAGCGGGAGCAGATACGCAGTATTTT. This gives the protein CATGLAGADTQYF.

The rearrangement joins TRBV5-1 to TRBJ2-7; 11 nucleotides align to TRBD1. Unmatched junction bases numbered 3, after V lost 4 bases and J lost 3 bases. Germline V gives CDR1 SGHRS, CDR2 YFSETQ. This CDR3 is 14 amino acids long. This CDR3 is CASSRTGGVYEQYF. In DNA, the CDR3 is TGCGCCAGCAGCCGGACAGGGGGCGTCTACGAGCAGTACTTC.

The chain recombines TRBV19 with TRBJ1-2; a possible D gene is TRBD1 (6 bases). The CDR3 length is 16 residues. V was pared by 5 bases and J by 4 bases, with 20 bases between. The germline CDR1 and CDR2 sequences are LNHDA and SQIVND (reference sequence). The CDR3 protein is CASSAALGGGGYGYTF. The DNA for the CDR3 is TGTGCCAGTAGTGCCGCCCTGGGTGGGGGCGGCTATGGCTACACCTTC.

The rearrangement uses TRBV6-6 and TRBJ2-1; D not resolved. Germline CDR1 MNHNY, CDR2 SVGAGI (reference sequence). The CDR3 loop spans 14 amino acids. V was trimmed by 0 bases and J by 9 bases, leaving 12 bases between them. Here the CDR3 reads CASSYSTFGGEQFF. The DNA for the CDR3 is TGTGCCAGCAGTTACTCGACGTTTGGCGGTGAGCAGTTCTTC.

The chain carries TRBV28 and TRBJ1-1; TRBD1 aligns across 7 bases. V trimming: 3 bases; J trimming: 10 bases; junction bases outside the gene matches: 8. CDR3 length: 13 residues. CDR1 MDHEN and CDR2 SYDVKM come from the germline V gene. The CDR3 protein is CASSLPTGFRAFF. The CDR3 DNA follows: TGTGCCAGCAGTTTGCCGACAGGGTTTCGAGCTTTCTTT.

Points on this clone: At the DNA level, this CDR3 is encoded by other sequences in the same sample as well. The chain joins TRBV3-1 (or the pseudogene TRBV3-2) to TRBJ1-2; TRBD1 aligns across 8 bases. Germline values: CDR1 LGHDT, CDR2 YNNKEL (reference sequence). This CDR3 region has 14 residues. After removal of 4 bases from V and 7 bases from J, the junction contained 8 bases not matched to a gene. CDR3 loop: CASSPPGQGAGYTF. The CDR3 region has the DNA TGTGCCAGCAGCCCCCCCGGACAGGGAGCTGGCTACACCTTC.

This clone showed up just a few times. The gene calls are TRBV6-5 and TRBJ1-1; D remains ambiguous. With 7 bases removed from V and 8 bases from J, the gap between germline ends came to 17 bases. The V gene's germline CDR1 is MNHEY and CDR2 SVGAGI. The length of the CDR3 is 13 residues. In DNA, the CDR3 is TGTGCCAGCATCCTTGCGGGAAGAGGGGAAGCTTTCTTT. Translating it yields CASILAGRGEAFF.

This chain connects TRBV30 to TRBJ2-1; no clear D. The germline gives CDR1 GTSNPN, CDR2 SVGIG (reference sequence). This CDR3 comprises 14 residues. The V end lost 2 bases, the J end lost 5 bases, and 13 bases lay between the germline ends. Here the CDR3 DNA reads TGTGCCTGGAGTCTTCTCTCCGTTAACAATGAGCAGTTCTTC. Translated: CAWSLLSVNNEQFF.

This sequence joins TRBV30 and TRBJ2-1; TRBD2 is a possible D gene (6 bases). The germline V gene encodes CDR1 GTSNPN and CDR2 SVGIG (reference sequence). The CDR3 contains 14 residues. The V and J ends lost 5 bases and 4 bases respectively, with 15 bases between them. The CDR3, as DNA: TGTGCCTGGTCTCGGAGGGCCCTATACAATGAGCAGTTCTTC. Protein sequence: CAWSRRALYNEQFF. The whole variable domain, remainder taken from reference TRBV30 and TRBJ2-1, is SQTIHQWPATLVQPVGSPLSLECTVEGTSNPNLYWYRQAAGRGLQLLFYSVGIGQISSEVPQNLSASRPQDRQFILSSKKLLLSDSGFYLCAWSRRALYNEQFFGPGTRLTVL.

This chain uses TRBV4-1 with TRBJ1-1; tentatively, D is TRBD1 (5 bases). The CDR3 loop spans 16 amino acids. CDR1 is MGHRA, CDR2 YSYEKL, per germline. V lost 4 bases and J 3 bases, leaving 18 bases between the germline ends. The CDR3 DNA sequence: TGCGCCAGCAGCCTCCCTGGGGCGGCCCCGGACACTGAAGCTTTCTTT. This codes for CASSLPGAAPDTEAFF.

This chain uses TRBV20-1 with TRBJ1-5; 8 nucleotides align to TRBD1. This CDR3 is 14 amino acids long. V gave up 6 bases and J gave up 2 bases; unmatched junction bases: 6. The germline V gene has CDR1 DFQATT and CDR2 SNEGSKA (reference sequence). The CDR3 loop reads CSASPGGGNQPQHF. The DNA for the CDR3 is TGCAGTGCGAGTCCAGGGGGCGGCAATCAGCCCCAGCATTTT.

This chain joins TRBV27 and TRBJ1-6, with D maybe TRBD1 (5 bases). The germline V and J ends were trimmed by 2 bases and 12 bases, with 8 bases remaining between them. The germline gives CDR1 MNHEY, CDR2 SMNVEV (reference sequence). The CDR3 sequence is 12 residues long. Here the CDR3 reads CASSLMDKPLHF. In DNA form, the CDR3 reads TGTGCCAGCAGTTTAATGGACAAACCCCTCCACTTT.

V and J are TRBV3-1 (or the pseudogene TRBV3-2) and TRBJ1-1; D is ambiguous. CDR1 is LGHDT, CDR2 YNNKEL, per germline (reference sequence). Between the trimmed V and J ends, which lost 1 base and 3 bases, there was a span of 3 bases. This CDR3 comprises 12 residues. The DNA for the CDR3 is TGTGCCAGCAGCCAAGCGGACACTGAAGCTTTCTTT. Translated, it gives CASSQADTEAFF.